What follows are 11 T cell receptor beta chains derived from one specimen sequenced in a study of T-cell memory formation after mild COVID-19. TCRdb called the 5' RACE reads again in MiXCR, with one record for every CDR3 protein. The sample lists a few hundred thousand distinct CDR3 sequences, less than 25% seen once, with around 9.2% in the top ten. Sequences were obtained from PBMCs or a T cell subset sorted from them (not recorded which). These receptors were collected from an adult woman who had mild COVID-19 (a few samples of this study predate the infection). Cell type and time point are not known.

V gene TRBV2 combines with J gene TRBJ2-1; 7 bases are a match to TRBD1. The CDR3 has 13 residues. Looked up from germline, CDR1 is SNHLY and CDR2 is FYNNEI. V shed 6 bases and J 8 bases; nucleotides not matched to a gene: 7. CDR3 nucleotides: TGTGCCAGCAGCGACAGGGTTACCGATGAGCAGTTCTTC. The encoded protein is CASSDRVTDEQFF.

The sample holds a few counts of this clonotype. The chain couples TRBV4-3 to TRBJ2-2; TRBD1 is a possible D gene (5 bases). V was shortened by 0 bases and J by 4 bases, with 12 bases between the two germline ends. This CDR3 is 16 amino acids long. Germline V gene lookup returns CDR1 LGHNA and CDR2 YSLEER. CDR3 bases: TGCGCCAGCAGCCAAGATACAGGAAGGAGCACCGGGGAGCTGTTTTTT. This encodes CASSQDTGRSTGELFF.

The rearrangement links TRBV2 to TRBJ2-7; TRBD2 agrees at 7 bases. Germline loops: CDR1 SNHLY, CDR2 FYNNEI. The CDR3 runs to 13 residues. J lost 3 bases, V lost 8 bases, and 7 bases had no gene match. The CDR3 nucleotides read TGTGCCAGCTGGGGGGGAATGTACTACGAGCAGTACTTC. Protein product: CASWGGMYYEQYF.

For the CDR3, the DNA is TGCGCCAGCAGCTTGGCGGGACAGGAGCAGTTCTTC. Encoded protein: CASSLAGQEQFF. The gene calls are TRBV5-1 and TRBJ2-1; 7 bases are a match to TRBD1. There are 12 residues in the CDR3. Per germline, CDR1 SGHRS and CDR2 YFSETQ. V lost 0 bases and J lost 10; bases outside the gene matches: 1.

This clonotype was detected many times. The V call is TRBV7-3, the J call TRBJ1-1, with D possibly matching TRBD1 (5 bases). Trimming took off 5 bases at V and 5 bases at J, with 12 bases between the two ends. The V gene's germline CDR1 is SGHTA and CDR2 FQGTGA. The CDR3 is 13 amino acids. This CDR3 reads CASSRFGGTEAFF. In nucleotides, the CDR3 is TGTGCCAGCAGCCGGTTCGGGGGGACTGAAGCTTTCTTT. The full variable domain, its missing parts supplied by reference TRBV7-3 and TRBJ1-1, is GAGVSQTPSNKVTEKGKYVELRCDPISGHTALYWYRQSLGQGPEFLIYFQGTGAADDSGLPNDRFFAVRPEGSVSTLKIQRTERGDSAVYLCASSRFGGTEAFFGQGTRLTVV.

There are a few counts of this clonotype. The chain uses TRBV7-2 and TRBJ2-3, with no clear D. The CDR3 sequence is 13 residues long. With 0 bases removed from V and 2 bases from J, the gap between germline ends came to 3 bases. The germline gives CDR1 SGHTA, CDR2 FQGNSA. As DNA, the CDR3 is TGTGCCAGCAGCTTAGCGAACACAGATACGCAGTATTTT. Protein sequence: CASSLANTDTQYF.

The chain recombines TRBV2 with TRBJ2-5, with D tentatively TRBD1 (6 bases). V lost 6 bases and J 1 base, leaving 18 bases between the germline ends. CDR1 and CDR2 from the germline V gene are SNHLY and FYNNEI. The CDR3 has 16 amino acids. This CDR3 is CASRSRGSRSQETQYF. As DNA, the CDR3 is TGTGCCAGCAGGTCCAGGGGCTCCCGCTCCCAAGAGACCCAGTACTTC.

This clonotype occurred a few times. The chain is built from TRBV5-1 and TRBJ1-2; a weak D match, TRBD1 (6 bases). The CDR3 contains 16 residues. V dropped 0 bases and J dropped 1 base, with 13 bases sitting between them. Germline CDR1 and CDR2: SGHRS and YFSETQ. CDR3 DNA sequence: TGCGCCAGCAGCTTGGGGACAGCAAGATTTAACTATGGCTACACCTTC. This encodes CASSLGTARFNYGYTF.

The V gene is TRBV29-1, the J gene TRBJ2-1; D remains unclear. Germline V gene sequence: CDR1 SQVTM, CDR2 ANQGSEA. V gave up 0 bases and J gave up 8 bases, with 5 bases separating them. This CDR3 has 11 residues. CDR3 amino acids: CSVEDPDEQFF. CDR3 DNA: TGCAGCGTTGAAGATCCCGATGAGCAGTTCTTC.

The rearrangement links TRBV12-3 or TRBV12-4 to TRBJ1-5; weak D call: TRBD1 (6 bases). Trimming pared 5 bases from V and 7 bases from J, leaving 18 bases between. The CDR3 has 15 residues. The CDR3 region has the DNA TGTGCCAGCAGTGGGCTAGGGGGGTTCAACCAGCCCCAGCATTTT. This encodes CASSGLGGFNQPQHF.

The chain couples TRBV3-1 to TRBJ1-2; 10 bases align to TRBD1. There are 14 residues in the CDR3. V shed 1 base, J shed 6 bases, and the junction held 2 bases outside the gene matches. Germline CDR1 and CDR2: LGHDT and YNNKEL (reference sequence). CDR3 DNA sequence: TGTGCCAGCAGCCAAGGGACAGGGGGGAATGGCTACACCTTC. Protein product: CASSQGTGGNGYTF.